Listed below are T cell receptor beta chains from one sample, sequenced in a study of blood T cell repertoires in COVID-19. The repertoire was sequenced with immunoSEQ multiplex PCR; TCRdb's copy has only in-frame clones and lacks some. The sample yields some 160,000 clones, about 82% seen once. Sequenced: peripheral blood. The source is a man aged 70 or older with active or convalescent COVID-19. The CDR3 runs from the conserved cysteine through the conserved F or W. A D gene is named only where the DNA matches it firmly. Clone size is stated in some rows and not others, as once, few, many or a class when expanded.

cdr3_nt	cdr3_aa	d_call	v_call	j_call	clone_size	cdr3_length
TGCGCCAGCTCCAGACAGGGAATTTATGGCTACACCTTC	CASSRQGIYGYTF	TRBD1	TRBV23-1	TRBJ1-2	-	13
TGCAGTGCTAGTTGGGGGGTAGACACTGAAGCTTTCTTT	CSASWGVDTEAFF	-	TRBV20-1	TRBJ1-1	once	13
TGTGCCAGCACCCCTGGGACAGCTGAAGCTTTCTTT	CASTPGTAEAFF	TRBD1	TRBV7-2	TRBJ1-1	-	12
TGTGCCAGTAAAATTGAAGATCGGGGGTTCGGCAATCAGCCCCAGCATTTT	CASKIEDRGFGNQPQHF	-	TRBV19	TRBJ1-5	-	17
TGTGCCACCAGCAGAGACAGGGCCCTCACCTACGAGCAGTACTTC	CATSRDRALTYEQYF	-	TRBV15	TRBJ2-7	-	15
TGTGCCAGCAGTTACTCCAGACAGTTTGATCAGCCCCAGCATTTT	CASSYSRQFDQPQHF	-	TRBV6-5	TRBJ1-5	-	15
TGTGCCAGCGGGACGACAGGGGGCGTATATGGCTACACCTTC	CASGTTGGVYGYTF	TRBD1	TRBV6-5	TRBJ1-2	-	14
TGTGCCAGCAGCTTAGACAGGTATCAGCCCCAGCATTTT	CASSLDRYQPQHF	-	TRBV7-2	TRBJ1-5	once	13
TGCGCCAGCAGCCAGGACAGGGGGAACTATGGCTACACCTTC	CASSQDRGNYGYTF	TRBD1	TRBV5-1	TRBJ1-2	-	14
TGTGCCAGCAGCCCGGGACAGAGTAACTATGGCTACACCTTC	CASSPGQSNYGYTF	TRBD1	TRBV7-2	TRBJ1-2	-	14
TGCGCCAGCAGCCAAGATGGCAGGGCCGAGCAGTACTTC	CASSQDGRAEQYF	-	TRBV4-1	TRBJ2-7	-	13
TGTGCAAGTCGCTTAGGACCCAGGGGACAGGGGGACGGGTTATACGATGGAAACACCATATATTTT	CASRLGPRGQGDGLYDGNTIYF	-	TRBV12-2	TRBJ1-3	-	22
TGTGCCAGCAGTTACGAGTTACGGGGGACTGAAGCTTTCTTT	CASSYELRGTEAFF	-	TRBV6-2/TRBV6-3	TRBJ1-1	few	14
TGTGCCAGCAGCCAGGACGCCGTGGACAGAAAAGAGACCCAGTACTTC	CASSQDAVDRKETQYF	-	TRBV3-1/TRBV3-2	TRBJ2-5	-	16
TGTGCCAGCAGGACCCGGAGGCGGGAGATGGGGTGGGCCAAAAACATTCAGTACTTC	CASRTRRREMGWAKNIQYF	TRBD2	TRBV2	TRBJ2-4	-	19
TGTGCCTGGAGCAGATCTGGGCTATACTACGAGCAGTACTTC	CAWSRSGLYYEQYF	-	TRBV30	TRBJ2-7	-	14
TGTGCCAGCAGCTTGCCGACTCTCTTCTCCTACAATGAGCAGTTCTTC	CASSLPTLFSYNEQFF	-	TRBV7-8	TRBJ2-1	-	16
TGTGCCAGCAGCTTGACAGGGAATCAAGAGACCCAGTACTTC	CASSLTGNQETQYF	TRBD1	TRBV9	TRBJ2-5	once	14
TGTGCTAGTGGTCCGCCCTCCGGGGGGGTCTACAATGAGCAGTTCTTC	CASGPPSGGVYNEQFF	TRBD2	TRBV12-5	TRBJ2-1	-	16
TGTGCCAGCAGCTTGGCCAGCGGGAGTTACAATGAGCAGTTCTTC	CASSLASGSYNEQFF	TRBD2	TRBV5-8	TRBJ2-1	-	15
TGTGCCAGCAGGGGACAGGGAAATTCACCCCTCCACTTT	CASRGQGNSPLHF	TRBD1	TRBV6-6	TRBJ1-6	-	13
TGCGCCAGCAGCTTGTCGGGTGGGGGCGACGCTGAAGCTTTCTTT	CASSLSGGGDAEAFF	-	TRBV5-1	TRBJ1-1	-	15
TGTGCCAGCAGCGTAGAGGGGCCGGGTACCGGGGAGCTGTTTTTT	CASSVEGPGTGELFF	-	TRBV9	TRBJ2-2	-	15
TGTGCCAGCAGCGCAGTAACACGGACAGGCGGTCCACCCCTCCACTTT	CASSAVTRTGGPPLHF	TRBD1	TRBV14	TRBJ1-6	-	16
TGTGCCACCAGCAGTGCAGGGTTCAGGACCACCACGCAGTATTTT	CATSSAGFRTTTQYF	-	TRBV15	TRBJ2-3	-	15
TGTGCCAGCTCACAAGGACAGGGGGCTTCTGGAAACACCATATATTTT	CASSQGQGASGNTIYF	TRBD1	TRBV18	TRBJ1-3	few	16
TGTGCCAGCAGTTTATTTCAGGGGCCGCCTGGCTACACCTTC	CASSLFQGPPGYTF	-	TRBV28	TRBJ1-2	-	14
TGTGCCAGTACCGCCGGGACAGTGAACACTGAAGCTTTCTTT	CASTAGTVNTEAFF	TRBD1	TRBV19	TRBJ1-1	once	14
TGTGCCACCAGTGATCGAACAGGGGACTTTAACAATGAGCAGTTCTTC	CATSDRTGDFNNEQFF	-	TRBV24-1	TRBJ2-1	-	16
TGCAGCGTTGAAGGTCGCTCTGGAAACACCATATATTTT	CSVEGRSGNTIYF	-	TRBV29-1	TRBJ1-3	-	13
TGTGCCAGCAGTGAATTAGGCCTCCGGGACACTGAAGCTTTCTTT	CASSELGLRDTEAFF	-	TRBV6-1	TRBJ1-1	few	15
TGTGCCTGGAGTCGCACAGGCCATCAGCCCCAGCATTTT	CAWSRTGHQPQHF	-	TRBV30	TRBJ1-5	-	13
TGTGCCAGCAGTGAAAGTAGAACGGGCACCGGGGAGCTGTTTTTT	CASSESRTGTGELFF	-	TRBV2	TRBJ2-2	once	15
TGCGCCAGCAGCCAAGTCCCCAGGGGTGGGAACACTGAAGCTTTCTTT	CASSQVPRGGNTEAFF	-	TRBV4-1	TRBJ1-1	-	16
TGCGCCAGCAGCCTATTAGCGGAAGCGGGGTTCAATGAGCAGTTCTTC	CASSLLAEAGFNEQFF	TRBD2	TRBV4-1	TRBJ2-1	-	16